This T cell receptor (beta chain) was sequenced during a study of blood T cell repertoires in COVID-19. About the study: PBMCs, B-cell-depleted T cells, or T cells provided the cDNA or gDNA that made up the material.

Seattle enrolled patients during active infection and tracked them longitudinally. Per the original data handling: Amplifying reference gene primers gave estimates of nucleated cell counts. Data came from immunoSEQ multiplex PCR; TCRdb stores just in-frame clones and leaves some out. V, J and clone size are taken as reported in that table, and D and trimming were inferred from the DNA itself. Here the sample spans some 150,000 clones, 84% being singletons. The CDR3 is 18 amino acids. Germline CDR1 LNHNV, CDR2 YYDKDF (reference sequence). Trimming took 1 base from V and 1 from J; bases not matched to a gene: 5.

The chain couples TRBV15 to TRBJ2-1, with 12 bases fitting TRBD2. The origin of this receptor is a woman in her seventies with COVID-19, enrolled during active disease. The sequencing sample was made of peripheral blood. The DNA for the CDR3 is TGTGCCACCAGCAGAGGACTAGCGGGAGTATCGTCCTACAATGAGCAGTTCTTC. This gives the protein CATSRGLAGVSSYNEQFF.